Sequencing of this TCR beta chain was carried out in a study of blood T cell repertoires in COVID-19. Study context: PBMCs, B-cell-depleted T cells, or T cells provided the cDNA or gDNA that made up the material.

Participant ages covered roughly 18 to 89 years across 24 US areas. Clinical histories supplied by participants themselves formed the basis of cohort assignment. Generated by immunoSEQ multiplex PCR, the TCRdb table keeps only in-frame clones and is missing some. Seen here are over 200,000 clones, 81% observed once, and the top ten hold around 9%. Sequencing was done on a sample of PBMCs or T cells enriched from blood (not recorded which). This TCR was sampled from a man aged 40-50 years who had recovered from COVID-19.

The CDR3 loop reads CSGSGYTEAFF. The CDR3, as DNA: TGCAGTGGATCAGGGTACACTGAAGCTTTCTTT. The chain couples TRBV20-1 to TRBJ1-1; D is perhaps TRBD1 (5 bases). Looked up from germline, CDR1 is DFQATT and CDR2 is SNEGSKA (reference sequence). V lost 7 bases and J lost 3, with 9 bases in between. The CDR3 covers 11 residues.